This is a list of T cell receptor beta chains from one sample in a study of human thymus T cells. Clones were sequenced by immunoSEQ multiplex PCR, and TCRdb holds only the in-frame ones, with some missing. The sample contains approximately 40,000 clones, about 93% of which appear only once. Sequencing was performed on blood. The receptors stem from a boy less than two years old with a congenital heart defect but otherwise immunologically healthy. Each CDR3 is given with its conserved first and last residue. Each record gives: V gene, J gene, clone size, D gene, CDR3 protein, CDR3 DNA. D genes are given only for firm matches. A clone size is listed for some rows: how often the clone was seen (once, few, many), or a class if it is expanded.

v_gene: TRBV10-3; j_gene: TRBJ1-3; abundance: -; d_gene: -; CDR3aa: CAISDSGNTIYF; CDR3nt: TGTGCCATCTCGGACTCTGGAAACACCATATATTTT
v_gene: TRBV6-6; j_gene: TRBJ1-1; abundance: -; d_gene: -; CDR3aa: CASLPTLNTEAFF; CDR3nt: TGTGCCAGCCTCCCGACTTTGAACACTGAAGCTTTCTTT
v_gene: TRBV7-2; j_gene: TRBJ2-7; abundance: -; d_gene: -; CDR3aa: CASSPAYWSSYEQYF; CDR3nt: TGTGCCAGCAGCCCCGCGTATTGGAGCTCCTACGAGCAGTACTTC
v_gene: TRBV29-1; j_gene: TRBJ2-6; abundance: -; d_gene: -; CDR3aa: CSVEWGSGANVLTF; CDR3nt: TGCAGCGTTGAGTGGGGCTCTGGGGCCAACGTCCTGACTTTC
v_gene: TRBV2; j_gene: TRBJ2-7; abundance: -; d_gene: -; CDR3aa: CASTPGSYEQYF; CDR3nt: TGTGCCAGCACCCCAGGCAGTTACGAGCAGTACTTC
v_gene: TRBV29-1; j_gene: TRBJ1-2; abundance: -; d_gene: -; CDR3aa: CSVEKDSSNYGYTF; CDR3nt: TGCAGCGTTGAAAAGGACAGTTCTAACTATGGCTACACCTTC
v_gene: TRBV28; j_gene: TRBJ1-1; abundance: -; d_gene: -; CDR3aa: CASSSLGRATEAFF; CDR3nt: TGTGCCAGCAGTTCCCTAGGTAGGGCCACTGAAGCTTTCTTT
v_gene: TRBV5-1; j_gene: TRBJ1-5; abundance: -; d_gene: -; CDR3aa: CASSLMGNRNQPQHF; CDR3nt: TGCGCCAGCAGCTTGATGGGCAATCGCAATCAGCCCCAGCATTTT
v_gene: TRBV15; j_gene: TRBJ2-3; abundance: -; d_gene: -; CDR3aa: CATSRDRRDSLDTQYF; CDR3nt: TGTGCCACCAGCAGAGATAGGCGGGACTCCCTAGATACGCAGTATTTT
v_gene: TRBV20-1; j_gene: TRBJ2-1; abundance: once; d_gene: -; CDR3aa: CSAGGWAEQFF; CDR3nt: TGCAGTGCAGGGGGGTGGGCTGAGCAGTTCTTC
v_gene: TRBV11-2; j_gene: TRBJ2-1; abundance: -; d_gene: TRBD2; CDR3aa: CASSLEAGGFNEQFF; CDR3nt: TGTGCCAGCAGCTTAGAGGCGGGGGGGTTCAATGAGCAGTTCTTC
v_gene: TRBV6-5; j_gene: TRBJ1-4; abundance: -; d_gene: -; CDR3aa: CASSYSLLWPKLFF; CDR3nt: TGTGCCAGCAGTTACTCGTTACTCTGGCCAAAACTGTTTTTT
v_gene: TRBV28; j_gene: TRBJ2-7; abundance: once; d_gene: -; CDR3aa: CASGGFVEQYF; CDR3nt: TGTGCCAGCGGAGGATTTGTCGAGCAGTACTTC
v_gene: TRBV6-5; j_gene: TRBJ1-5; abundance: once; d_gene: -; CDR3aa: CASSLGRRPNEPQHF; CDR3nt: TGTGCCAGCAGCTTAGGGCGGCGGCCAAATGAGCCCCAGCATTTT
v_gene: TRBV20-1; j_gene: TRBJ2-3; abundance: -; d_gene: -; CDR3aa: CSASTDTQYF; CDR3nt: TGCAGTGCTAGCACAGATACGCAGTATTTT
v_gene: TRBV5-1; j_gene: TRBJ2-2; abundance: -; d_gene: -; CDR3aa: CASSLTSGGTTNTGELFF; CDR3nt: TGCGCCAGCAGCTTGACTTCTGGGGGGACAACGAACACCGGGGAGCTGTTTTTT
v_gene: TRBV28; j_gene: TRBJ2-7; abundance: -; d_gene: -; CDR3aa: CASSSGQLVLSYEQYF; CDR3nt: TGTGCCAGCAGTTCCGGACAGCTTGTCCTCTCCTACGAGCAGTACTTC
v_gene: TRBV5-1; j_gene: TRBJ2-7; abundance: -; d_gene: -; CDR3aa: CASSFPAGTDFWEQYF; CDR3nt: TGCGCCAGCAGCTTCCCGGCCGGGACTGATTTTTGGGAGCAGTACTTC
v_gene: TRBV7-2; j_gene: TRBJ2-5; abundance: -; d_gene: -; CDR3aa: CASTGDWETQYF; CDR3nt: TGTGCCAGCACAGGGGACTGGGAGACCCAGTACTTC
v_gene: TRBV7-3; j_gene: TRBJ2-3; abundance: -; d_gene: TRBD2; CDR3aa: CASSLVPSSGGALDTQYF; CDR3nt: TGTGCCAGCAGCTTAGTCCCCTCTAGCGGGGGGGCATTGGATACGCAGTATTTT